The text below deals with one T cell receptor (beta chain). Its cognate antigen is unknown. This table comes from immunoSEQ multiplex PCR, and its TCRdb copy is limited to in-frame clones, with some not included. The data hold about 76,000 clones, with 85% to 90% observed a single time. V was pared by 7 bases and J by 4 bases, with 16 bases between. The CDR3 sequence is 14 residues long. Germline V CDR1 and CDR2: LNHDA, SQIVND (reference sequence). This sample stems from a study of cytotoxic CD8 clonotypes in ibrutinib-treated CLL. Study overall: Outcomes included approximately 24 partial and 2 complete responses; after median approximately 70 months, 14 stayed remitted and roughly twelve progressed. Whole-study findings and limits: Clonality went up at ibrutinib response and then declined back toward baseline at progression.

This specimen consisted of PBMCs, obtained before ibrutinib treatment. V gene TRBV19 combines with J gene TRBJ1-2, with a possible D match to TRBD1 (6 bases). The TCR sequence derives from a human donor with chronic lymphocytic leukemia. CDR3 nucleotide sequence: TGTGCCAGTATTGGGGGGGCCCTTCTCTATGGCTACACCTTC. Translated, it gives CASIGGALLYGYTF. The full variable domain, completed using reference TRBV19 and TRBJ1-2, is DGGITQSPKYLFRKEGQNVTLSCEQNLNHDAMYWYRQDPGQGLRLIYYSQIVNDFQKGDIAEGYSVSREKKESFPLTVTSAQKNPTAFYLCASIGGALLYGYTFGSGTRLTVV.